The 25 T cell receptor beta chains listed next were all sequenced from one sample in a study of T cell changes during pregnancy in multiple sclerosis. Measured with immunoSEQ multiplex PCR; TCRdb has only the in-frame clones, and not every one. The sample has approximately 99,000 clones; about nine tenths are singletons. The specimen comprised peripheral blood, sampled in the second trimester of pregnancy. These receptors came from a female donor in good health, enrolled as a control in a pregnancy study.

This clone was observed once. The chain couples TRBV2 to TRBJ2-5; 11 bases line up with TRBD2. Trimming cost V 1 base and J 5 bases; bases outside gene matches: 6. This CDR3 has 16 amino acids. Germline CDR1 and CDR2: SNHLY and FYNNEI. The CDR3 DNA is TGTGCCAGCAGTGAAGGTAGCGGGAGGGCCGGGGAGACCCAGTACTTC. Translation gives CASSEGSGRAGETQYF.

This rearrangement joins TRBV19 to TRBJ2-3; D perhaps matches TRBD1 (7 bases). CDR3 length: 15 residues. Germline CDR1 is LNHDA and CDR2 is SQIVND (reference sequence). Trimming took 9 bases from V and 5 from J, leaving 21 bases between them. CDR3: CARPFLEGARDTQYF. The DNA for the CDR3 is TGTGCCAGACCTTTCTTGGAGGGGGCGAGAGATACGCAGTATTTT.

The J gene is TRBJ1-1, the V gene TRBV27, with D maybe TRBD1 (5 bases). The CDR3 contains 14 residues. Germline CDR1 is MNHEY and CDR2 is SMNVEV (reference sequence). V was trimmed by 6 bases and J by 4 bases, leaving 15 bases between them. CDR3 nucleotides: TGTGCCAGCAGCCCTTGGGGGGTGGGCACTGAAGCTTTCTTT. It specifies CASSPWGVGTEAFF.

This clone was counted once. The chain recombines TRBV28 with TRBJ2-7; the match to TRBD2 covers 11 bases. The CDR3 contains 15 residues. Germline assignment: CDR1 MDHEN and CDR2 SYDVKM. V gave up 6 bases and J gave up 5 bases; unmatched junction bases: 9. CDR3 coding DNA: TGTGCCAGCAGGTCGTATAGCGGGAGGGGCAACGAGCAGTACTTC. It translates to CASRSYSGRGNEQYF. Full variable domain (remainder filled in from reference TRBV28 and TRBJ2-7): DVKVTQSSRYLVKRTGEKVFLECVQDMDHENMFWYRQDPGLGLRLIYFSYDVKMKEKGDIPEGYSVSREKKERFSLILESASTNQTSMYLCASRSYSGRGNEQYFGPGTRLTVT.

The CDR3 DNA reads TGTGCCAGCAGTTACCTCGCCAGGAACTACGAGCAGTACTTC. Protein product: CASSYLARNYEQYF. The chain has TRBV6-5 and TRBJ2-7, with D uncertain. V gave up 2 bases and J gave up 3 bases, with 11 bases separating them. The CDR3 totals 14 residues. Germline loops: CDR1 MNHEY, CDR2 SVGAGI.

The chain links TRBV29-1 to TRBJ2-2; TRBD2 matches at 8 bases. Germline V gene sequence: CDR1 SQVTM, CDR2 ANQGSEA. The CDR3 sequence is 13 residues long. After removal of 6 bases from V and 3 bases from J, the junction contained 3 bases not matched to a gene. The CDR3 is CSVRGGYTGELFF. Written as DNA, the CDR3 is TGCAGCGTCCGGGGGGGGTACACCGGGGAGCTGTTTTTT.

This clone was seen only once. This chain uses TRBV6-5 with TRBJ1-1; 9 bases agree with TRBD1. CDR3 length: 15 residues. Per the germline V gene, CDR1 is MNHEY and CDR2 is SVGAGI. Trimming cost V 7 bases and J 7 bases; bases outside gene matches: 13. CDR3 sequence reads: CASITNRGLELEAFF. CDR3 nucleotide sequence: TGTGCCAGCATAACGAACAGGGGGCTCGAACTTGAAGCTTTCTTT.

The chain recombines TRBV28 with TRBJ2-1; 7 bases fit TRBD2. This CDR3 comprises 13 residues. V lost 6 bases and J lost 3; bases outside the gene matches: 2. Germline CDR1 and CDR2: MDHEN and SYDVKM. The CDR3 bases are TGTGCCAGCAGCAAGCGGGACTACAATGAGCAGTTCTTC. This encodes CASSKRDYNEQFF.

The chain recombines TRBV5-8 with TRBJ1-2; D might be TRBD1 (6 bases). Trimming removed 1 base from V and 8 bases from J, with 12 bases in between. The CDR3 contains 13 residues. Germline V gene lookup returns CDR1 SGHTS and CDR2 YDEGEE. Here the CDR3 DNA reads TGTGCCAGCAGCTTGAAGGGGGTTCGAGGCTACACCTTC. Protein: CASSLKGVRGYTF.

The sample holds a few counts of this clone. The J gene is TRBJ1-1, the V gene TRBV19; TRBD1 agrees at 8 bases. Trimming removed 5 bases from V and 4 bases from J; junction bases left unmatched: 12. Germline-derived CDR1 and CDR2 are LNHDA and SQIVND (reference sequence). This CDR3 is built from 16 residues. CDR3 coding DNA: TGTGCCAGTAGTCCAAGGACAGGGAGGTGGGTCACTGAAGCTTTCTTT. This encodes CASSPRTGRWVTEAFF.

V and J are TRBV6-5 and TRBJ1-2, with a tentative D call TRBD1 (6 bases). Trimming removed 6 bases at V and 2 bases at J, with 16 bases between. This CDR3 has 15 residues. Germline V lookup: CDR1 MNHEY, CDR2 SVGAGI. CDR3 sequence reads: CASSRTGTLNYGYTF. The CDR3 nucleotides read TGTGCCAGCAGCCGAACAGGGACCCTGAACTATGGCTACACCTTC.

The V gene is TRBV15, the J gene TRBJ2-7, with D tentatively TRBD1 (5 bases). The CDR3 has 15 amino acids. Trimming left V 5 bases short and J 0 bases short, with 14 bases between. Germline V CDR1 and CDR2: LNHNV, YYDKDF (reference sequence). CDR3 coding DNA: TGTGCCACCAGCCTCGGACACACCACCTCCTACGAGCAGTACTTC. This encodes CATSLGHTTSYEQYF.

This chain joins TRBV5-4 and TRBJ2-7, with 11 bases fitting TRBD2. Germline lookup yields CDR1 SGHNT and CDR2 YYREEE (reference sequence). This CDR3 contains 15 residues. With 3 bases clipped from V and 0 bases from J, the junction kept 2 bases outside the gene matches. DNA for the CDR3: TGTGCCAGCAGCTCCGGACTAGCGGGCTCCTACGAGCAGTACTTC. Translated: CASSSGLAGSYEQYF.

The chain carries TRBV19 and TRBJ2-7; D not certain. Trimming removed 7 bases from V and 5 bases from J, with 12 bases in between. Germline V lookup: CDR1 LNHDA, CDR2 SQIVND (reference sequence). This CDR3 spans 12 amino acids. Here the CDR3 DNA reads TGTGCCAGTACCCAGGTTTGCGACGAGCAGTACTTC. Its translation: CASTQVCDEQYF.

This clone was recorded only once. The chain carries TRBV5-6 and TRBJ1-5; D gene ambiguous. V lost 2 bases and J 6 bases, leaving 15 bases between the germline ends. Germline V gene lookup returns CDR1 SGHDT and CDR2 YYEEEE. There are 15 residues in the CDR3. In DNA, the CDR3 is TGTGCCAGCAGCTTTACGGCGGCGGGGAGTCAGCCCCAGCATTTT. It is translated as CASSFTAAGSQPQHF. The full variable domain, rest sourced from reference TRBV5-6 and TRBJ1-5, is DAGVTQSPTHLIKTRGQQVTLRCSPKSGHDTVSWYQQALGQGPQFIFQYYEEEERQRGNFPDRFSGHQFPNYSSELNVNALLLGDSALYLCASSFTAAGSQPQHFGDGTRLSIL.

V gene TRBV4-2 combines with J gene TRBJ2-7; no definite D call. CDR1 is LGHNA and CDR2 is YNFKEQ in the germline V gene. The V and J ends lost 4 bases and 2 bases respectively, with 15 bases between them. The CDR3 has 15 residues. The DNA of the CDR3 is TGTGCCAGCAGCCCAGAGATCCCTACCCCCTACGAGCAGTACTTC. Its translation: CASSPEIPTPYEQYF.

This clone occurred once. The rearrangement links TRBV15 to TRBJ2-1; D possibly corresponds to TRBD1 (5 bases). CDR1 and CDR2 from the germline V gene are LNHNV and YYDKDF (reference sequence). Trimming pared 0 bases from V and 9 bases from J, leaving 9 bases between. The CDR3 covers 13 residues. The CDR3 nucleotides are TGTGCCACCAGCAGAGATTGGCAGGGTGAGCAGTTCTTC. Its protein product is CATSRDWQGEQFF.

DNA for the CDR3: TGTGCCAGCAGCCTAGAAATCGGTCACCCTAACTATGGCTACACCTTC. Translation: CASSLEIGHPNYGYTF. V is TRBV14 and J is TRBJ1-2, with D unresolved. This CDR3 spans 16 amino acids. Germline assignment: CDR1 SGHDN and CDR2 FVKESK. Trimming cost V 4 bases and J 0 bases, with 15 bases left between them.

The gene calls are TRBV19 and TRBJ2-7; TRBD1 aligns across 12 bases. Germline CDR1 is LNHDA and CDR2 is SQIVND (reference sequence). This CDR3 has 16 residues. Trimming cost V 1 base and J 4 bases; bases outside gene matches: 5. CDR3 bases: TGTGCCAGTAGTATAGTAGGGGGACAGGGGGCGTACGAGCAGTACTTC. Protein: CASSIVGGQGAYEQYF.

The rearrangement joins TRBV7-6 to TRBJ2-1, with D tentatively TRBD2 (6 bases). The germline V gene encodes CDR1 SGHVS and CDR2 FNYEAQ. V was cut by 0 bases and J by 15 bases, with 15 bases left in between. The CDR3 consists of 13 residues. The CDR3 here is CASSLARELGLFF. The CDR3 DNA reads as TGTGCCAGCAGCTTAGCGCGGGAATTGGGGTTGTTCTTC.

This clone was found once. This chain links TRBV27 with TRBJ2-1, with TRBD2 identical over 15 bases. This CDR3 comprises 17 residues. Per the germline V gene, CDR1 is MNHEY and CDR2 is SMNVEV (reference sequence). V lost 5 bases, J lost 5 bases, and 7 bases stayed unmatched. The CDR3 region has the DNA TGTGCCAGCAGTCTTCGGACTAGCGGGAGGGGTAACAATGAGCAGTTCTTC. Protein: CASSLRTSGRGNNEQFF.

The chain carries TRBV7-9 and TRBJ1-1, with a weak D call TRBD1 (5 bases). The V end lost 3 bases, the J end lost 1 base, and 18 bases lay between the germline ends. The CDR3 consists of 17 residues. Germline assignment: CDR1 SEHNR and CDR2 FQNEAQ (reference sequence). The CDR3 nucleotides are TGTGCCAGCAGCTTTCCACCAGGGCGGTTGAAGAACACTGAAGCTTTCTTT. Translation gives CASSFPPGRLKNTEAFF. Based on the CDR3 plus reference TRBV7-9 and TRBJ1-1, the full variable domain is DTGVSQNPRHKITKRGQNVTFRCDPISEHNRLYWYRQTLGQGPEFLTYFQNEAQLEKSRLLSDRFSAERPKGSFSTLEIQRTEQGDSAMYLCASSFPPGRLKNTEAFFGQGTRLTVV.

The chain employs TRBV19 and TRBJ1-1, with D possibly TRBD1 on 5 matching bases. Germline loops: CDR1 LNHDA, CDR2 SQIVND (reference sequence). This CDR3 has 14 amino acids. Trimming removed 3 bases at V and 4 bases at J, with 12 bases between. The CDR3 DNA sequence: TGTGCCAGTAGTATTAGGGGTTGGAGCACTGAAGCTTTCTTT. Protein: CASSIRGWSTEAFF.

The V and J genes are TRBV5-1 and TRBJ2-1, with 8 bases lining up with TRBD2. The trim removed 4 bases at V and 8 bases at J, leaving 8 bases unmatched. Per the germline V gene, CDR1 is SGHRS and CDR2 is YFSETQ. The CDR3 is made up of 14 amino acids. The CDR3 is CASSKISGADEQFF. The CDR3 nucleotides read TGCGCCAGCAGCAAAATTAGCGGGGCGGATGAGCAGTTCTTC.

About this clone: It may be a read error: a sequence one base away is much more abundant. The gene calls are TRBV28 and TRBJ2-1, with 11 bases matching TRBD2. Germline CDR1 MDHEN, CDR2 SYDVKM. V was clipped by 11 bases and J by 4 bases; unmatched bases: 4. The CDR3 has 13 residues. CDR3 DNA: TGTGCCTCCGGGACTAGCGGATACAATGAGCAGTTCTTC. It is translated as CASGTSGYNEQFF.